This TCR beta chain was captured in a study of blood T cells in healthy people across ages. Study results and limitations: More naive CD4+ cells and higher diversity were found in long-lived than in aged donors. Unsorted PBMCs blocked a conclusive comparison of naive and antigen-experienced cells.

Many counts were recorded for this clonotype. Its antigen is as yet unknown. CDR3 length equals 15 residues. Germline V gives CDR1 MGHRA, CDR2 YSYEKL. Trimming left V 1 base short and J 6 bases short, with 15 bases between. The sample providers were healthy Caucasian people from Russia, aged about 6 to 90. There were at least 5.5 micrograms of total RNA extracted from every sample. Next came a second PCR, run for about 7 to 12 cycles, which used a sample-barcoded 5' primer along with a J-beta primer mix. TCRdb itself ran the 5' RACE reads through MiXCR, one entry per CDR3 protein. This sample has 1.2 million to 1.5 million distinct CDR3 sequences, with around two fifths found just once.

Source material: blood. The chain has TRBV4-1 and TRBJ1-2; maybe TRBD1 (6 bases). This TCR was sampled from a woman between 18 and 30 years old in good health. CDR3 bases: TGCGCCAGCAGCCAAGTCAGGGGCAGGGACCATGGCTACACCTTC. This sequence encodes CASSQVRGRDHGYTF.